This TCR beta chain was sequenced for a study of naive and memory T cell subsets. An equimolar mix of two oligonucleotides served as the beta constant-region primer for TRBC1 and TRBC2. Ligation attached a single-stranded oligonucleotide with a 12-nucleotide UMI and the SP2 primer to the cDNA 3' end. TCRdb independently ran MiXCR on the UMI-ligation and nested PCR reads; one entry per CDR3 protein. The table includes approximately 27,000 distinct CDR3 sequences, approximately 12% detected once. This clonotype is medium-sized within its sample. Its antigen remains unidentified. Study findings and constraints: Activation and differentiation may alter RNA-based TCR counts. In CD4 and CD8 cells, diversity dropped from naive through EMRA. Over 85% of naive TCR sequences appeared only once, unlike memory subsets.

Trimming cost V 5 bases and J 8 bases; bases outside gene matches: 14. The CDR3 consists of 15 residues. The germline V gene has CDR1 MDHEN and CDR2 SYDVKM. This clonotype was sampled from a human donor in good health. The sample consisted of effector memory CD4+ T cells from blood. Subset in this sample: effector memory, CD45RA- CD27-. This sequence joins TRBV28 and TRBJ1-1; 7 bases are shared with TRBD1. DNA for the CDR3: TGTGCCAGCAGTCTGCAGGGGGGGCAGGGGACCGAAGCTTTCTTT. It codes for CASSLQGGQGTEAFF.